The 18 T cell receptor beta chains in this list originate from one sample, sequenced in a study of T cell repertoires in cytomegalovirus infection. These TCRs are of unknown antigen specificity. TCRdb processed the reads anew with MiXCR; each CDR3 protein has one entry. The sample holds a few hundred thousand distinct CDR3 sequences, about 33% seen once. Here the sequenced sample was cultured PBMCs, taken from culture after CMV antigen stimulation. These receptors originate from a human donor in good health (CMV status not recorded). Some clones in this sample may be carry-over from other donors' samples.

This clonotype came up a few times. The CDR3 DNA sequence: TGTGCCAGCAGCCAGCCAAACAGGCGCACAGATACGCAGTATTTT. It translates to CASSQPNRRTDTQYF. The rearrangement links TRBV7-8 to TRBJ2-3; TRBD1 might be the D (5 bases). CDR1 SGHVS and CDR2 FQNEAQ come from the germline V gene. This CDR3 has 15 residues. The V end lost 5 bases, the J end lost 1 base, and 13 bases lay between the germline ends.

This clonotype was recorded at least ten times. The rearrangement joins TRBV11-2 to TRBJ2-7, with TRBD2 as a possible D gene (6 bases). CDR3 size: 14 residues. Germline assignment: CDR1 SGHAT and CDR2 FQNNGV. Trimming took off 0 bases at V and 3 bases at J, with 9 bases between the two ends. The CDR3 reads CASSLDSGRYEQYV. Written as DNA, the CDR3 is TGTGCCAGCAGCTTAGATAGCGGCCGCTACGAGCAGTACGTC.

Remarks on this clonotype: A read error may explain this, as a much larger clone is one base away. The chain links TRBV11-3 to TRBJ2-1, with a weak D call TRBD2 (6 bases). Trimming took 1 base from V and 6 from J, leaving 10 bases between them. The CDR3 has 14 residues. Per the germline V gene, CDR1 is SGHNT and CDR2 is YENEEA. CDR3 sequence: CASSLAGAFNEQFF. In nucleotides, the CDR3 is TGTGCCAGCAGCTTAGCGGGAGCGTTCAATGAGCAGTTCTTC.

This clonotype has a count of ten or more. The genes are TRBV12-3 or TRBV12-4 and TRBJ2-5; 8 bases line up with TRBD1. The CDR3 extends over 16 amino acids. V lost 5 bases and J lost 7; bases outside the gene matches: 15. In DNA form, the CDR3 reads TGTGCCAGCAGTCACATATGGACAGGGTATATGGTGACCCAGTACTTC. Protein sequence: CASSHIWTGYMVTQYF.

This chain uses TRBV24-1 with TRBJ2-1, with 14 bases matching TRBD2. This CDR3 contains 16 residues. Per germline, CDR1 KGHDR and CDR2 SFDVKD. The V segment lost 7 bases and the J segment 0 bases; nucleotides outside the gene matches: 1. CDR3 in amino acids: CATSGTSGSSYNEQFF. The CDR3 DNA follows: TGTGCCACCAGCGGGACTAGCGGGAGCTCCTACAATGAGCAGTTCTTC.

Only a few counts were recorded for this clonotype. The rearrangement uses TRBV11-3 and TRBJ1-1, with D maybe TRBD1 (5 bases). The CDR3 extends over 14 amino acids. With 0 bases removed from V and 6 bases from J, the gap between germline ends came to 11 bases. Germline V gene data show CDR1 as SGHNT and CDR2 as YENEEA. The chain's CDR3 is CASSLDLGEAEAFF. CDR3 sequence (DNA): TGTGCCAGCAGCTTAGATCTGGGGGAAGCTGAAGCTTTCTTT.

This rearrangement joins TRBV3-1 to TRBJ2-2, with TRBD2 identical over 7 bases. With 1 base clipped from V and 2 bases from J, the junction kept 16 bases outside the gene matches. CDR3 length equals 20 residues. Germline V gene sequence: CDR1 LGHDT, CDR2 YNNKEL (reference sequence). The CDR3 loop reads CASSQGDRWGLAVNTGELFF. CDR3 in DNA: TGTGCCAGCAGCCAAGGCGATCGTTGGGGCCTAGCGGTCAACACCGGGGAGCTGTTTTTT.

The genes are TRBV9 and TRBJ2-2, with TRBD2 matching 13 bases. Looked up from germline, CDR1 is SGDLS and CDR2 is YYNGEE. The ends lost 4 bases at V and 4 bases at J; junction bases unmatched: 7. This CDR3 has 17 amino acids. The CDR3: CASSIPGLAGPTGELFF. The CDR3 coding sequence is TGTGCCAGCAGCATACCGGGACTAGCGGGACCCACCGGGGAGCTGTTTTTT.

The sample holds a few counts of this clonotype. The CDR3 coding sequence is TGTGCCAGCAGTGCTTTACAGGGGAAAGTAGCGGAAGCTTTCTTT. Translating it yields CASSALQGKVAEAFF. This chain joins TRBV27 and TRBJ1-1; 7 positions match TRBD1. V was pared by 5 bases and J by 8 bases, with 14 bases of the junction left unmatched. The CDR3 is 15 amino acids. Germline values: CDR1 MNHEY, CDR2 SMNVEV (reference sequence).

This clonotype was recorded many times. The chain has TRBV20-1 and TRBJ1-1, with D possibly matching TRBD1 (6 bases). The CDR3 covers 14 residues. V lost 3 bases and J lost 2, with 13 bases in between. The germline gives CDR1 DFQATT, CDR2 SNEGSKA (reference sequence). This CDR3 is CSARVQGVNTEAFF. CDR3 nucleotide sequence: TGCAGTGCTAGGGTACAGGGTGTCAACACTGAAGCTTTCTTT.

The CDR3 DNA reads as TGTGCCACCAGTGATCCGCAAGTCTATGGCTACACCTTC. Its translation is CATSDPQVYGYTF. V gene TRBV24-1 combines with J gene TRBJ1-2, with D uncertain. Trimming stripped 3 bases from V and 4 bases from J, with 8 bases between. The CDR3 is 13 residues long. CDR1 and CDR2 from the germline V gene are KGHDR and SFDVKD.

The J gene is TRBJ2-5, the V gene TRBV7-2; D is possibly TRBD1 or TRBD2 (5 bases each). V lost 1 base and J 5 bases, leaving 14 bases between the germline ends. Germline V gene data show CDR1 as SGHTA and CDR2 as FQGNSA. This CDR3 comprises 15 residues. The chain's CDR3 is CASSLVGAVGETQYF. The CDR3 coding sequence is TGTGCCAGCAGCTTAGTCGGGGCGGTTGGGGAGACCCAGTACTTC.

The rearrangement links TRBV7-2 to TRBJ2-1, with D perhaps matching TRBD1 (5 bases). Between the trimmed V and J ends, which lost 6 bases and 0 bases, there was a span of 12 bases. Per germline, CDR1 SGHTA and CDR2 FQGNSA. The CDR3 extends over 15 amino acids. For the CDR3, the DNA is TGTGCCAGCAGTATCACAGGTGACTCCTACAATGAGCAGTTCTTC. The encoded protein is CASSITGDSYNEQFF.

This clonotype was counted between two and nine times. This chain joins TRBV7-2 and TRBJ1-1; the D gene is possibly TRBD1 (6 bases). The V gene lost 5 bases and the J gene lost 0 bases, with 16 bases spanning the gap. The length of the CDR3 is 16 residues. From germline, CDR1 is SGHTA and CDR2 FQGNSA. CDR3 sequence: CASSPQRGLMNTEAFF. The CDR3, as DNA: TGTGCCAGCAGCCCCCAGCGGGGGCTCATGAACACTGAAGCTTTCTTT.

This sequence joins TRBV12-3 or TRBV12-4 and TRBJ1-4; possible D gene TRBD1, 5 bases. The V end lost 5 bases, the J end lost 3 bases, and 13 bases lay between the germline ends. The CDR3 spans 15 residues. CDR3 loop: CASSTGQTSNEKLFF. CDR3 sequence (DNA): TGTGCCAGCAGTACCGGACAAACGTCTAATGAAAAACTGTTTTTT.

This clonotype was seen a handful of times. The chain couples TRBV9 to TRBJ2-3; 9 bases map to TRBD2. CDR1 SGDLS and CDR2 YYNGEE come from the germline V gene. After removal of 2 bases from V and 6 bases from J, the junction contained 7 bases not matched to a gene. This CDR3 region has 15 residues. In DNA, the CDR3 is TGTGCCAGCAGCGTGGCTAGCGGGATGGTGGATACGCAGTATTTT. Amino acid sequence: CASSVASGMVDTQYF.

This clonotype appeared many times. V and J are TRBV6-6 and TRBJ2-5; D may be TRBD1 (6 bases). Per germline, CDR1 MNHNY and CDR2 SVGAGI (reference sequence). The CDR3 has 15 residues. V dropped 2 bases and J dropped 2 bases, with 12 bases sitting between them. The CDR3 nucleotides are TGTGCCAGCAGTTACCTTGGACAGCTGCAAGAGACCCAGTACTTC. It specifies CASSYLGQLQETQYF.

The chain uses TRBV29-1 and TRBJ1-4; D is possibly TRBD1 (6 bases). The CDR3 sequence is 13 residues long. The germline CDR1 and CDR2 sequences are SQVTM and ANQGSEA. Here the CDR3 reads CRAGGGPDEKLFF. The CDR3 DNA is TGCAGAGCCGGGGGGGGGCCGGATGAAAAACTGTTTTTT.